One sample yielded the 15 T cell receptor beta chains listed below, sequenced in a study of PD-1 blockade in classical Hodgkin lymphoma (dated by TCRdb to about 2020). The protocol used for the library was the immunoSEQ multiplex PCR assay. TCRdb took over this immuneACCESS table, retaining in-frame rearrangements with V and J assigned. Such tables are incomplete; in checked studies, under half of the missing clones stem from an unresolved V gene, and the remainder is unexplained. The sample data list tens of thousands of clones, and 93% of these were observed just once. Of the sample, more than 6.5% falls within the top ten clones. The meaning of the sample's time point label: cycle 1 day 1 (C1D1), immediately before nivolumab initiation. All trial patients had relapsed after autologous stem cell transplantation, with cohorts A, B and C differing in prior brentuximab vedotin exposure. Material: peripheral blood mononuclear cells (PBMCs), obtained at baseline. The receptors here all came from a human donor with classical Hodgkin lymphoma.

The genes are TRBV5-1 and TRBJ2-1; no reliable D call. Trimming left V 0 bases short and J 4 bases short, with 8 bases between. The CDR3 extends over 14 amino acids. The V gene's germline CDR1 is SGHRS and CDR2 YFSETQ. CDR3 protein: CASSLEQEYNEQFF. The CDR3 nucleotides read TGCGCCAGCAGCTTGGAGCAGGAGTACAATGAGCAGTTCTTC.

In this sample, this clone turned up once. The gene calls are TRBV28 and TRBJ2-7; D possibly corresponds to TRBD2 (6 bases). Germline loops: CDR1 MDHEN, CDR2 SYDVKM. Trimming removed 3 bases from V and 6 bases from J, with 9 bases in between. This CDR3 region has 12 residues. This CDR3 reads CASSFGGSEQYF. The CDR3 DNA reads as TGTGCCAGCAGTTTTGGAGGGTCCGAGCAGTACTTC.

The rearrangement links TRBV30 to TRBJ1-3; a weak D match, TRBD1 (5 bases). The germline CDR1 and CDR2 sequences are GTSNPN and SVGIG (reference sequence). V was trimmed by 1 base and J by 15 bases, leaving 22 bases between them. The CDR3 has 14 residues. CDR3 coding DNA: TGTGCCTGGAGTGGCTCGGGCGGGGCCCACCCCTCATATTTT. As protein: CAWSGSGGAHPSYF.

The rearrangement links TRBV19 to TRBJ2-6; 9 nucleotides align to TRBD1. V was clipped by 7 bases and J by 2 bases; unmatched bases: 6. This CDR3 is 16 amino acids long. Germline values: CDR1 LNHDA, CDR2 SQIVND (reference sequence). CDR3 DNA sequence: TGTGCCAGTACAAGGACAGGGGCCCCTGGGGCCAACGTCCTGACTTTC. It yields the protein CASTRTGAPGANVLTF.

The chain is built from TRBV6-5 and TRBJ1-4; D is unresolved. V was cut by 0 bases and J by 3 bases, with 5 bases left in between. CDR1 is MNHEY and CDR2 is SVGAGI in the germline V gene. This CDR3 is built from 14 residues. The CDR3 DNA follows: TGTGCCAGCAGTTACTCGGGAGCTAATGAAAAACTGTTTTTT. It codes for CASSYSGANEKLFF.

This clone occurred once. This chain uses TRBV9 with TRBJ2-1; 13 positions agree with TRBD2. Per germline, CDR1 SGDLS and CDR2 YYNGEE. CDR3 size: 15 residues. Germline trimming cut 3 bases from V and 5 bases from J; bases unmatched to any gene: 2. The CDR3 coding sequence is TGTGCCAGCAGCGGACTAGCGGGGGGCCACAATGAGCAGTTCTTC. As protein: CASSGLAGGHNEQFF.

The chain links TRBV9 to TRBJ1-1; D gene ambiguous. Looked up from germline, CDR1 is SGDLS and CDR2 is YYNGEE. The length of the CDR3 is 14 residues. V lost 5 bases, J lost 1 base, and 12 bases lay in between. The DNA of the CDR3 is TGTGCCAGCAGACCCCCGAGGTCGAACACTGAAGCTTTCTTT. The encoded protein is CASRPPRSNTEAFF.

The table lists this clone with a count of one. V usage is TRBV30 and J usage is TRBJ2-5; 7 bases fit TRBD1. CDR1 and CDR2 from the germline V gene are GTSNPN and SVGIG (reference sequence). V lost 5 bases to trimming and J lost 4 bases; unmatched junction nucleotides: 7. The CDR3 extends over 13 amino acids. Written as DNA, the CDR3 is TGTGCCTGGGATCCGACAGGGCCAGAGACCCAGTACTTC. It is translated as CAWDPTGPETQYF.

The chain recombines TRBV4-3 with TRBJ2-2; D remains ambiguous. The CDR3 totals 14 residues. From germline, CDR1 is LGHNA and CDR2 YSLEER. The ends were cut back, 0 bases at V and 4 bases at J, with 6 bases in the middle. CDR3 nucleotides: TGCGCCAGCAGCCAAGATGCATCCACCGGGGAGCTGTTTTTT. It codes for CASSQDASTGELFF.

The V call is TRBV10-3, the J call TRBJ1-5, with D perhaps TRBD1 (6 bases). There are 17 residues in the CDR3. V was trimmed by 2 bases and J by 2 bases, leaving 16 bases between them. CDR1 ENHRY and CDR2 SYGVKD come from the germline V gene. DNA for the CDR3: TGTGCCATCAGTGAGCATCGGCAGGGGAATGGCAATCAGCCCCAGCATTTT. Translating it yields CAISEHRQGNGNQPQHF.

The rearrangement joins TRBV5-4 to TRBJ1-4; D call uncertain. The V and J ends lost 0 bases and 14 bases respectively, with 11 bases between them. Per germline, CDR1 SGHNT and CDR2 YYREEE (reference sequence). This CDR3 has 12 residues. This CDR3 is CASSLGGQPLFF. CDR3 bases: TGTGCCAGCAGCTTGGGAGGGCAGCCCCTGTTTTTT.

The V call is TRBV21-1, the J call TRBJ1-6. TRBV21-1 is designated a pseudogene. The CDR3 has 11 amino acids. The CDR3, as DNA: TGTGCCAGCAGCTTTCCTGCACCCCTCCACTTT. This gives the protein CASSFPAPLHF.

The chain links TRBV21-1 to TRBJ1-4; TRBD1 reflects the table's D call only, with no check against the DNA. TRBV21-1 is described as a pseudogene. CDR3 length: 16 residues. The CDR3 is CAAPGTEIATNEKLFF. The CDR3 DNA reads TGTGCAGCCCCCGGGACAGAAATTGCAACTAATGAAAAACTGTTTTTT.

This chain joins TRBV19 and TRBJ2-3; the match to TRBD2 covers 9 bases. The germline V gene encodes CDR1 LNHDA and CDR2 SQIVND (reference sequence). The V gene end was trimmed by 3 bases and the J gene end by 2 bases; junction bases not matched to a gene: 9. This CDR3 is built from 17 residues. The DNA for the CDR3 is TGTGCCAGTAGTATGCGGGAGGGGTTGTCTTCCACAGATACGCAGTATTTT. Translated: CASSMREGLSSTDTQYF.

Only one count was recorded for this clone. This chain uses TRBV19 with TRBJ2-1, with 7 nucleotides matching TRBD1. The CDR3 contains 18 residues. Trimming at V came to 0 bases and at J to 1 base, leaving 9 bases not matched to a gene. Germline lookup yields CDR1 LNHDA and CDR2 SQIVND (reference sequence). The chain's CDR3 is CASSIEGYRGRSYNEQFF. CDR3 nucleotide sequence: TGTGCCAGTAGTATAGAAGGGTACAGGGGTCGATCCTACAATGAGCAGTTCTTC.